The 23 T cell receptor beta chains given below trace back to one sample, sequenced in a study of cytomegalovirus exposure and HLA in healthy donors. A multiplex PCR was run with 60 Vbeta primers and 13 Jbeta primers. Using immunoSEQ multiplex PCR, the repertoire was profiled, and TCRdb retains in-frame clones only, with some absent. The table has 70,000 to 100,000 clones, roughly 80% seen once. The specimen sequenced was PBMCs. The receptors shown here come from a woman aged 50 to 65 in good health and CMV-seropositive.

This chain links TRBV12-5 with TRBJ2-7; unclear D gene. The CDR3 runs 12 residues. Trimming shortened V by 6 bases and J by 4 bases, and 10 bases separated the two germline ends. Per germline, CDR1 LGHNT and CDR2 FRNRAP. CDR3 protein: CASGRRAYEQYF. The CDR3 bases are TGTGCTAGTGGCCGACGAGCGTACGAGCAGTACTTC.

This clone was seen ten or more times. The chain combines TRBV5-4 with TRBJ1-4; the match to TRBD1 covers 8 bases. After removal of 7 bases from V and 5 bases from J, the junction contained 4 bases not matched to a gene. Germline-derived CDR1 and CDR2 are SGHNT and YYREEE (reference sequence). The CDR3 covers 13 residues. This chain's CDR3 is CASRDRGNEKLFF. In DNA form, the CDR3 reads TGTGCCAGCCGAGACAGGGGAAATGAAAAACTGTTTTTT.

This chain links TRBV19 with TRBJ1-1, with 10 bases that match TRBD1. Germline trimming cut 5 bases from V and 2 bases from J; bases unmatched to any gene: 11. The CDR3 consists of 17 residues. Germline values: CDR1 LNHDA, CDR2 SQIVND (reference sequence). CDR3 protein: CASSPGVVTGGNTEAFF. The CDR3 DNA is TGTGCCAGTAGTCCAGGCGTCGTGACAGGGGGCAACACTGAAGCTTTCTTT.

CDR3: CASSELEAGRTHTDTQYF. CDR3 bases: TGTGCCAGCAGTGAATTGGAAGCTGGGAGGACTCACACAGATACGCAGTATTTT. The chain joins TRBV25-1 to TRBJ2-3; D might be TRBD2 (6 bases). Germline V gene sequence: CDR1 MGHDK, CDR2 SYGVNS. V dropped 1 base and J dropped 2 bases, with 19 bases sitting between them. There are 18 residues in the CDR3. Together with reference TRBV25-1 and TRBJ2-3, the CDR3 gives the full variable domain: EADIYQTPRYLVIGTGKKITLECSQTMGHDKMYWYQQDPGMELHLIHYSYGVNSTEKGDLSSESTVSRIRTEHFPLTLESARPSHTSQYLCASSELEAGRTHTDTQYFGPGTRLTVL.

In this sample, this clone turned up a few times. V gene TRBV4-2 combines with J gene TRBJ2-7; 7 bases align to TRBD1. The germline CDR1 and CDR2 sequences are LGHNA and YNFKEQ. CDR3 length equals 16 residues. The junction had 11 bases not matched to a gene; V was cut back by 3 bases and J by 3 bases. The CDR3 reads CASSQNDRVGGYEQYF. CDR3 nucleotides: TGTGCCAGCAGCCAGAACGACAGGGTTGGGGGCTACGAGCAGTACTTC.

The rearrangement uses TRBV7-6 and TRBJ2-1; TRBD2 might be the D (6 bases). The CDR3 runs to 15 residues. Germline V CDR1 and CDR2: SGHVS, FNYEAQ. V lost 1 base and J 9 bases, leaving 16 bases between the germline ends. Written as DNA, the CDR3 is TGTGCCAGCAGCTTAGGTCTGGGCGGGGCCGCTGAGCAGTTCTTC. This sequence encodes CASSLGLGGAAEQFF.

The CDR3 is CATHGSGQAPPGELFF. The CDR3 nucleotides are TGCGCCACCCATGGGTCTGGACAGGCCCCCCCCGGGGAGCTGTTTTTT. The chain is built from TRBV5-1 and TRBJ2-2; 7 nucleotides align to TRBD1. This CDR3 contains 16 residues. CDR1 is SGHRS, CDR2 YFSETQ, per germline. V was pared by 9 bases and J by 6 bases, with 17 bases of the junction left unmatched.

This clone appeared a single time. CDR3 loop: CASHLSPGYEQYF. The CDR3 DNA is TGTGCCAGCCACCTCTCCCCGGGGTACGAGCAGTACTTC. This chain uses TRBV6-1 with TRBJ2-7, with D perhaps matching TRBD2 (5 bases). In germline, CDR1 is MNHNS, CDR2 SASEGT. This CDR3 is built from 13 residues. The V end was cut by 8 bases, the J end by 4 bases, with 15 bases between.

The gene calls are TRBV5-1 and TRBJ2-1, with TRBD2 matching 12 bases. The germline V gene encodes CDR1 SGHRS and CDR2 YFSETQ. The junction had 5 bases not matched to a gene; V was cut back by 4 bases and J by 6 bases. The CDR3 consists of 15 residues. CDR3 sequence (DNA): TGCGCCAGCAGCGCCGGGACTAGCGGGTTCAATGAGCAGTTCTTC. It codes for CASSAGTSGFNEQFF.

This chain uses TRBV5-1 with TRBJ2-1; TRBD2 matches 9 bases. This CDR3 is built from 15 residues. Losses at the gene ends were 0 bases for V and 10 bases for J; bases not matched to a gene: 8. Germline values: CDR1 SGHRS, CDR2 YFSETQ. Here the CDR3 reads CASSLESAGGQEQFF. The CDR3 coding sequence is TGCGCCAGCAGCTTGGAATCAGCGGGGGGTCAGGAGCAGTTCTTC. The whole variable domain, remainder taken from reference TRBV5-1 and TRBJ2-1, is KAGVTQTPRYLIKTRGQQVTLSCSPISGHRSVSWYQQTPGQGLQFLFEYFSETQRNKGNFPGRFSGRQFSNSRSEMNVSTLELGDSALYLCASSLESAGGQEQFFGPGTRLTVL.

The V and J genes are TRBV19 and TRBJ1-1; D unresolved. Germline loops: CDR1 LNHDA, CDR2 SQIVND (reference sequence). V was cut by 6 bases and J by 7 bases, with 15 bases left in between. The CDR3 covers 13 residues. The CDR3 DNA follows: TGTGCCAGTAGGCTCACAACAGAGATTGAAGCTTTCTTT. Its protein is CASRLTTEIEAFF.

The V call is TRBV30, the J call TRBJ2-5; 16 positions agree with TRBD2. V lost 5 bases and J lost 4; bases outside the gene matches: 10. The CDR3 contains 17 residues. The V gene's germline CDR1 is GTSNPN and CDR2 SVGIG (reference sequence). CDR3 coding DNA: TGTGCCTGGGGAAGGGGGACTAGCGGGGGGGGATTAGAGACCCAGTACTTC. It specifies CAWGRGTSGGGLETQYF.

The chain employs TRBV6-5 and TRBJ2-5; TRBD1 is a possible D gene (5 bases). The V end was cut by 0 bases, the J end by 5 bases, with 10 bases between. This CDR3 comprises 14 residues. CDR1 is MNHEY, CDR2 SVGAGI, per germline. The CDR3 protein is CASSYSGPSETQYF. For the CDR3, the DNA is TGTGCCAGCAGTTACTCGGGGCCATCGGAGACCCAGTACTTC.

V gene TRBV19 combines with J gene TRBJ2-5, with D possibly being TRBD1 (6 bases). The J call may be faulty, since TRBJ2-7 better matches the DNA end. The CDR3 loop spans 16 amino acids. Germline V lookup: CDR1 LNHDA, CDR2 SQIVND (reference sequence). The CDR3 region is CASSNVGGPSSYEQYF. CDR3 DNA: TGTGCCAGTAGTAATGTTGGGGGCCCCTCCTCCTACGAGCAGTACTTC.

The genes are TRBV10-3 and TRBJ2-1; 9 bases map to TRBD2. The CDR3 extends over 16 amino acids. V lost 0 bases, J lost 5 bases, and 5 bases stayed unmatched. The germline V gene has CDR1 ENHRY and CDR2 SYGVKD. The CDR3 reads CAISESVLAGNNEQFF. Written as DNA, the CDR3 is TGTGCCATCAGTGAGTCTGTCCTAGCGGGGAACAATGAGCAGTTCTTC.

The chain combines TRBV30 with TRBJ1-1; D remains ambiguous. V gave up 8 bases and J gave up 7 bases, with 17 bases separating them. Germline V gene sequence: CDR1 GTSNPN, CDR2 SVGIG (reference sequence). This CDR3 contains 12 residues. The CDR3 DNA sequence: TGTGCCCCTACCCGTCGGGAAGGTGAAGCTTTCTTT. Its translation: CAPTRREGEAFF.

The CDR3 spells CASSQGTGSGSQPQHF. Here the CDR3 DNA reads TGCGCCAGCAGCCAAGGGACAGGATCTGGGAGTCAGCCCCAGCATTTT. The chain links TRBV4-1 to TRBJ1-5; TRBD1 aligns across 7 bases. V was clipped by 1 base and J by 6 bases; unmatched bases: 9. Germline CDR1 MGHRA, CDR2 YSYEKL. CDR3 length equals 16 residues.

The genes are TRBV13 and TRBJ2-7, with 8 bases matching TRBD2. V gave up 5 bases and J gave up 0 bases; unmatched junction bases: 3. Germline assignment: CDR1 PRHDT and CDR2 FYEKMQ (reference sequence). The CDR3 has 14 amino acids. CDR3 loop: CASSPSGSSYEQYV. DNA for the CDR3: TGTGCCAGCAGCCCCAGCGGGAGCTCCTACGAGCAGTACGTC.

This clone turned up a few times. J is TRBJ1-5 and V is TRBV19; D is possibly TRBD1 (5 bases). This CDR3 comprises 17 residues. The germline V gene has CDR1 LNHDA and CDR2 SQIVND (reference sequence). With 2 bases removed from V and 1 base from J, the gap between germline ends came to 15 bases. CDR3 coding DNA: TGTGCCAGTAGTATAAGTCGGTCTGGGGGGAGCAATCAGCCCCAGCATTTT. Its translation is CASSISRSGGSNQPQHF.

The chain has TRBV4-1 and TRBJ2-4, with a weak D call TRBD2 (6 bases). The ends were cut back, 0 bases at V and 7 bases at J, with 22 bases in the middle. The CDR3 is 18 residues long. Per germline, CDR1 MGHRA and CDR2 YSYEKL. The CDR3 bases are TGCGCCAGCAGCCAAGATCAAGTTGGGTTGCGGGACGGGAACATTCAGTACTTC. It encodes CASSQDQVGLRDGNIQYF.

This chain joins TRBV6-1 and TRBJ2-2, with TRBD1 matching over 8 bases. CDR3 length: 14 residues. Germline V lookup: CDR1 MNHNS, CDR2 SASEGT. V gave up 10 bases and J gave up 3 bases; unmatched junction bases: 7. The chain's CDR3 is CAIHRGSYTGELFF. As DNA, the CDR3 is TGTGCCATACACAGGGGGAGTTACACCGGGGAGCTGTTTTTT.

This clone was seen once. The V gene is TRBV4-1, the J gene TRBJ1-6; tentative D call: TRBD1 (5 bases). Per germline, CDR1 MGHRA and CDR2 YSYEKL. The CDR3 covers 16 residues. Trimming stripped 4 bases from V and 9 bases from J, with 19 bases between. The CDR3 DNA is TGCGCCAGCAGCCTTCTCACAGGCTCCCAGGGTTCACCCCTCCACTTT. Protein product: CASSLLTGSQGSPLHF.

This clone has only a few counts. This chain uses TRBV30 with TRBJ1-2, with 8 bases that match TRBD1. With V trimmed by 3 bases and J by 6 bases, 9 bases remained unmatched. This CDR3 contains 14 residues. Germline CDR1 GTSNPN, CDR2 SVGIG (reference sequence). CDR3 residues: CAWRRTGRGDGYTF. The CDR3 DNA sequence: TGTGCCTGGAGGCGGACAGGGCGAGGGGATGGCTACACCTTC.